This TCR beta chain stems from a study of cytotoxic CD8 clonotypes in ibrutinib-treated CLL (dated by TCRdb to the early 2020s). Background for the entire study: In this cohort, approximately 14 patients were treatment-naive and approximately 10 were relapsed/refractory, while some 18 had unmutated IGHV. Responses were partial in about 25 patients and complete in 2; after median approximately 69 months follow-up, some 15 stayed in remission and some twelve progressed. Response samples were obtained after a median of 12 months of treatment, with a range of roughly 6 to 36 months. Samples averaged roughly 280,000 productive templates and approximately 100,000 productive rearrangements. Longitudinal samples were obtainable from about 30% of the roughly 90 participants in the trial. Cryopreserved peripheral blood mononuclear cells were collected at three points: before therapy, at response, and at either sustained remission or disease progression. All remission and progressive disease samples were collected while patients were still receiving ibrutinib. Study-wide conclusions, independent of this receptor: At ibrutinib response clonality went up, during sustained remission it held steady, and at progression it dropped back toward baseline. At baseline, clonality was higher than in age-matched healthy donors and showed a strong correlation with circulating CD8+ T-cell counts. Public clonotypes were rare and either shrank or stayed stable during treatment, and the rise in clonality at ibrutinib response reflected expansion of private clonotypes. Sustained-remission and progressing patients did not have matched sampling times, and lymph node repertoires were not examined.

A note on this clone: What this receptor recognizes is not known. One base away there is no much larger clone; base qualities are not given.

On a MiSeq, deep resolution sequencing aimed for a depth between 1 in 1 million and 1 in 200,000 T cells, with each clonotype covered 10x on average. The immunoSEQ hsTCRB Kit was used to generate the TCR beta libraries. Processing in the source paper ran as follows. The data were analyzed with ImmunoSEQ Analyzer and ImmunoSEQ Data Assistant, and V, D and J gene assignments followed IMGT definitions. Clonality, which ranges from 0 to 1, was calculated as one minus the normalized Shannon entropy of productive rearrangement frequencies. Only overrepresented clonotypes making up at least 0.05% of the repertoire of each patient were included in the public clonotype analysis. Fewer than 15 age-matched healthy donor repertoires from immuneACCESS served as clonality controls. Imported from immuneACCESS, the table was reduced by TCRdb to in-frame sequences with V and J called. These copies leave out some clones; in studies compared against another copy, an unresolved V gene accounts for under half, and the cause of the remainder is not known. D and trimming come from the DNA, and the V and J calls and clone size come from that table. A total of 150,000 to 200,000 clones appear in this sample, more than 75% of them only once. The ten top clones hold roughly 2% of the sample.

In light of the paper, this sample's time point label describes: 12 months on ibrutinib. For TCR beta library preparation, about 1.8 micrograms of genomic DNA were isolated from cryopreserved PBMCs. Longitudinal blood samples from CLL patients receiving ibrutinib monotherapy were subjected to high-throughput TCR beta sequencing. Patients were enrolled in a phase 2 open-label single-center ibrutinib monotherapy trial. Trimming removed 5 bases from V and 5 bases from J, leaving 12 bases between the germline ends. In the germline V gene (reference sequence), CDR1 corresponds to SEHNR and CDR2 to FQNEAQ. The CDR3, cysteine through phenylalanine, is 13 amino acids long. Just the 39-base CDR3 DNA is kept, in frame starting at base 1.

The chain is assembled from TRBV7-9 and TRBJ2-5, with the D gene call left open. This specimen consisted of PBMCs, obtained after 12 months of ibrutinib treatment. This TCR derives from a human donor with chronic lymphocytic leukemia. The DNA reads TGTGCCAGCAGCCTACTGGGTCGGGAGACCCAGTACTTC. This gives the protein CASSLLGRETQYF.